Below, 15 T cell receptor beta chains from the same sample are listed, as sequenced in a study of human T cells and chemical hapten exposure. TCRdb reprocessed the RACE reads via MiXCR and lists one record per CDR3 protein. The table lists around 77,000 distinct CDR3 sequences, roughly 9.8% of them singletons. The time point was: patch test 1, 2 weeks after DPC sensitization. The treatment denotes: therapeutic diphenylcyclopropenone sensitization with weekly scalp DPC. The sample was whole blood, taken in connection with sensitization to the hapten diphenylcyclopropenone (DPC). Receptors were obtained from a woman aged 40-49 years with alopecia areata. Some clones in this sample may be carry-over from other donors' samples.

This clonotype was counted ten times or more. The DNA of the CDR3 is TGTGCCACCATTGACAGGCGGAACACCGGGGAGCTGTTTTTT. It encodes CATIDRRNTGELFF. The rearrangement links TRBV11-2 to TRBJ2-2; D is possibly TRBD1 (6 bases). The CDR3 runs 14 residues. In germline, CDR1 is SGHAT, CDR2 FQNNGV. V was pared by 10 bases and J by 1 base, with 13 bases between.

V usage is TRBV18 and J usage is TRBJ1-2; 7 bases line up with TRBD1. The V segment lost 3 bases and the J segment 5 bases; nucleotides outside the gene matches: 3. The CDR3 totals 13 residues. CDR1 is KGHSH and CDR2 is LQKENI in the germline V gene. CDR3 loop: CASSPTGEYGYTF. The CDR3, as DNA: TGTGCCAGCTCACCCACAGGGGAGTATGGCTACACCTTC.

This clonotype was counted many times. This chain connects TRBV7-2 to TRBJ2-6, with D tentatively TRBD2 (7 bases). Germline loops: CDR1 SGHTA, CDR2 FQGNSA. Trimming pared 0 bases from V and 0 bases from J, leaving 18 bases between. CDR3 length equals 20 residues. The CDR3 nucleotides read TGTGCCAGCAGCTTAGCTGCGTCGCGGGGGCCGGGCTCTGGGGCCAACGTCCTGACTTTC. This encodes CASSLAASRGPGSGANVLTF.

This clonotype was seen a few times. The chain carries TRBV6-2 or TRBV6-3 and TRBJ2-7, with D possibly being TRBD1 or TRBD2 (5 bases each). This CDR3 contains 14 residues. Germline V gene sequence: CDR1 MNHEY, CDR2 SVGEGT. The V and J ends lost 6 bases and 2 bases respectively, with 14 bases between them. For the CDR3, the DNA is TGTGCCAGCAGACGGGACGGAGCGGCCTACGAGCAGTACTTC. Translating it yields CASRRDGAAYEQYF.

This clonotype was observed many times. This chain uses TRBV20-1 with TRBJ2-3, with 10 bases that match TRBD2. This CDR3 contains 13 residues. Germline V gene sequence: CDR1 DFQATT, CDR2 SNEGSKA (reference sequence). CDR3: CSPGSGGLDTQYF. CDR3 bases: TGCAGCCCGGGTAGCGGGGGGTTAGATACGCAGTATTTT.

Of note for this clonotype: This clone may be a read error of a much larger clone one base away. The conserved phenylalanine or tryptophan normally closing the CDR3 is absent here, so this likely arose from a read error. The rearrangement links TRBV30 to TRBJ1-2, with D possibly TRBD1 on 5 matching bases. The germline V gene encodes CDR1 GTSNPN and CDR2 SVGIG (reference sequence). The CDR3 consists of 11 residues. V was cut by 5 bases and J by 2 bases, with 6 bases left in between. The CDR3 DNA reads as TGTGCCTGGGACAGAAACTATGGCTACACCCTC. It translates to CAWDRNYGYTL.

CDR3 residues: CASSPFSENTEAFF. The CDR3 DNA reads TGTGCCAGCTCACCATTTTCGGAGAACACTGAAGCTTTCTTT. The chain combines TRBV18 with TRBJ1-1; D is undetermined. The germline V and J ends were trimmed by 2 bases and 1 base, with 8 bases remaining between them. The length of the CDR3 is 14 residues. Looked up from germline, CDR1 is KGHSH and CDR2 is LQKENI.

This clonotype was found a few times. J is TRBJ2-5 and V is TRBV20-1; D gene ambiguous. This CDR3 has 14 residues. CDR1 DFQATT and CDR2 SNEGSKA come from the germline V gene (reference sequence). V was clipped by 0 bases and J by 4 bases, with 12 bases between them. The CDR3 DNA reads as TGCAGTGCTAGAGATAAGGACGCTAGAGAGACCCAGTACTTC. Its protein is CSARDKDARETQYF.

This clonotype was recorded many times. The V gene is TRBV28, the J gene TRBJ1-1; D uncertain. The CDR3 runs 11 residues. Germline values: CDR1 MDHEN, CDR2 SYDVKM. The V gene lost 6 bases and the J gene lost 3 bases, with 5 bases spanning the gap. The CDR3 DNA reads TGTGCCAGCAGCCGTTACACTGAAGCTTTCTTT. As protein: CASSRYTEAFF.

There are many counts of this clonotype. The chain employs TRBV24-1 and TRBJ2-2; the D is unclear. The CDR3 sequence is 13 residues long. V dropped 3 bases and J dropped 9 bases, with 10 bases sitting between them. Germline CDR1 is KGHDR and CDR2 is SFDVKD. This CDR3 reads CATSDVDSRELFF. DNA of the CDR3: TGTGCCACCAGTGATGTCGATTCCCGGGAGCTGTTTTTT.

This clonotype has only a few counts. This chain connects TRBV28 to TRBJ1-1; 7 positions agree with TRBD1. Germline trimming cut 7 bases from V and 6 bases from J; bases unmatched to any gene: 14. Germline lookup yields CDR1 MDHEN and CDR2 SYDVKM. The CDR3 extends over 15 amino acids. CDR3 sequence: CASIGGGQAGSEAFF. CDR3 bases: TGTGCCAGCATCGGGGGAGGACAGGCTGGTTCTGAAGCTTTCTTT.

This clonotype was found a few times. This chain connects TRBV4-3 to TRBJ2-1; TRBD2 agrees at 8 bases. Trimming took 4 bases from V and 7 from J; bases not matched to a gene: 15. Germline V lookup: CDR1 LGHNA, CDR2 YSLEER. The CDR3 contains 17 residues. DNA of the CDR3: TGCGCCAGCAGCCCCCCCCGCTGGGGACTAGGCGGTAATGAGCAGTTCTTC. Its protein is CASSPPRWGLGGNEQFF.

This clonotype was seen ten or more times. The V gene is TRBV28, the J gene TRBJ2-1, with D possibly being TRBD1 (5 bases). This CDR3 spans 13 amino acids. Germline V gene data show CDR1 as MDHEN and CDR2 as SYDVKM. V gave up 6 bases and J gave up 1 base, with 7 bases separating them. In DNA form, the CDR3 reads TGTGCCAGCAGAAGACAGTCCTACAATGAGCAGTTCTTC. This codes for CASRRQSYNEQFF.

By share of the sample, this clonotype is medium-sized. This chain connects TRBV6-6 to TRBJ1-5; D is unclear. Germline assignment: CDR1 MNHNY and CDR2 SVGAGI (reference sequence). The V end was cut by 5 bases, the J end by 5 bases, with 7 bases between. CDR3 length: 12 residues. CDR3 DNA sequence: TGTGCCAGCAGTCAGGAGGATCAGCCCCAGCATTTT. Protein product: CASSQEDQPQHF.

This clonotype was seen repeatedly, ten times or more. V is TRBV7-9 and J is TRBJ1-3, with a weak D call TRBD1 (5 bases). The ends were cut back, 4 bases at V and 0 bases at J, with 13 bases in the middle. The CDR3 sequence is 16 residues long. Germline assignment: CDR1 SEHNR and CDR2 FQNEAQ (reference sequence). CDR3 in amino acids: CASSSPGRSSGNTIYF. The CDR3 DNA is TGTGCCAGCAGCTCCCCGGGACGGAGCTCTGGAAACACCATATATTTT. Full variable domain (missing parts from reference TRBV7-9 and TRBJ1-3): DTGVSQNPRHKITKRGQNVTFRCDPISEHNRLYWYRQTLGQGPEFLTYFQNEAQLEKSRLLSDRFSAERPKGSFSTLEIQRTEQGDSAMYLCASSSPGRSSGNTIYFGEGSWLTVV.